Listed here are 3 T cell receptor beta chains from one sample, sequenced in a study of blood T cell repertoires in COVID-19. Assay used: immunoSEQ multiplex PCR; TCRdb lists only in-frame clones, some missing. The data hold a few hundred thousand clones, with 80% to 90% observed a single time. Sequenced input: PBMCs or T cells enriched from blood (not recorded which). All receptors derive from a woman aged 45-65 years who had been exposed to COVID-19.

This clone was seen a few times. V usage is TRBV28 and J usage is TRBJ1-2; no firm D call. Trimming took 7 bases from V and 4 from J, leaving 16 bases between them. This CDR3 spans 14 amino acids. Germline values: CDR1 MDHEN, CDR2 SYDVKM. The CDR3 bases are TGTGCCAGCAACCCATTGGGCCCGTTCTATGGCTACACCTTC. It codes for CASNPLGPFYGYTF.

This chain uses TRBV6-5 with TRBJ2-1, with 8 bases fitting TRBD1. Germline V gene lookup returns CDR1 MNHEY and CDR2 SVGAGI. V lost 6 bases and J lost 2; bases outside the gene matches: 3. The CDR3 totals 14 residues. The CDR3 nucleotides are TGTGCCAGCAGGGCAGGGGGCGCCTACAATGAGCAGTTCTTC. The encoded protein is CASRAGGAYNEQFF.

This clone was recorded only once. This chain links TRBV5-6 with TRBJ1-1, with 9 bases lining up with TRBD1. The CDR3 totals 14 residues. The germline V gene encodes CDR1 SGHDT and CDR2 YYEEEE. The V segment lost 0 bases and the J segment 7 bases; nucleotides outside the gene matches: 4. The CDR3 region has the DNA TGTGCCAGCAGCTTGGGCGACAGGGGGGTTGAAGCTTTCTTT. Translation: CASSLGDRGVEAFF.